This T cell receptor beta chain was sequenced during a study of radiation and T cells in renal cell carcinoma. Overall study: Nephrectomy followed 15 Gy stereotactic body radiation by 4 weeks. Study findings and constraints: No pretreatment tumor biopsies were available for baseline clonotypes.

Sequenced by immunoSEQ multiplex PCR; TCRdb stores in-frame clones only, minus some. The sample lists about 130,000 clones, around 90% occurring once. Remarks on this clone: Antigen unknown.

Time point specified: blood 2 weeks post-SBRT. Regarding treatment: 15 Gy SBRT to primary tumor, nephrectomy 4 weeks later. The V and J ends lost 2 bases and 0 bases, in that order; junction bases with no gene match: 12. The CDR3 has 20 residues. Germline values: CDR1 GTSNPN, CDR2 SVGIG (reference sequence). The chain couples TRBV30 to TRBJ2-1, with 14 bases fitting TRBD2. Material: blood, obtained from a patient whose treatment included radiotherapy and nephrectomy. The TCR comes from a woman in her seventies with renal cell carcinoma. Here the CDR3 DNA reads TGTGCCTGGAGTAAATTCGGACTAGCGGGGGGTCTAAGCTCCTACAATGAGCAGTTCTTC. It yields the protein CAWSKFGLAGGLSSYNEQFF.